A few counts support the clone carrying this T cell receptor beta chain. Its target is not known. The sample comes from a study of T cell repertoires in cytomegalovirus infection. Across the whole study: A matching HLA type, together with CMV infection, was signaled by public TCR beta signatures.

The CDR3 contains 14 residues. Trimming cost V 3 bases and J 7 bases; bases outside gene matches: 7. Germline V gene data show CDR1 as DFQATT and CDR2 as SNEGSKA (reference sequence). Using its own MiXCR run on the reads, TCRdb lists one record per CDR3 protein. The table records a few hundred thousand distinct CDR3 sequences, almost 30% of them present only once. Specimen: cultured PBMCs, collected from culture after CMV antigen stimulation. J is TRBJ2-7 and V is TRBV20-1; 12 positions agree with TRBD1. This TCR came from a human donor in good health (CMV status not recorded). Some clones in this sample may be carry-over from other donors' samples. Written as DNA, the CDR3 is TGCAGTGCTAGTAGTGGGACAGGGGGCTGGGAGCAGTACTTC. Translation: CSASSGTGGWEQYF.